A selection of T cell receptor beta chains follows, all from one sample in a study of early stage breast cancer tumors. The assay was immunoSEQ multiplex PCR, and TCRdb's table has in-frame clones only and misses some. The repertoire holds under 20,000 clones, with 80% to 90% as singletons. Sequencing used blood. The receptors were sampled from a person aged 70 to 85 with breast cancer. CDR3s include the opening cysteine and the closing phenylalanine or tryptophan. Each record gives: V gene, J gene, D gene, clone size, CDR3 DNA, CDR3 protein. The D gene is left open where the match is weak. Size values are once, few and many counts, or a class for expanded clones, and some rows have none.

V gene: TRBV6-1; J gene: TRBJ2-3; D gene: -; clone size: -; CDR3 DNA: TGTGCCAGCAGTGAAACTAGTGGGTCCCGCACAGATACGCAGTATTTT; CDR3 protein: CASSETSGSRTDTQYF
V gene: TRBV7-6; J gene: TRBJ2-5; D gene: TRBD2; clone size: -; CDR3 DNA: TGTGCCAGCAGCTTAGAGTGGGGGGGGGAGACCCAGTACTTC; CDR3 protein: CASSLEWGGETQYF
V gene: TRBV5-1; J gene: TRBJ1-2; D gene: TRBD1; clone size: few; CDR3 DNA: TGCGCCAGCAGCTCCCAGACAGGGGCTGGCTACACCTTC; CDR3 protein: CASSSQTGAGYTF
V gene: TRBV6-5; J gene: TRBJ2-7; D gene: TRBD1; clone size: -; CDR3 DNA: TGTGCCAGCAGTTACTCGGGGGGACAGGGCTACGAGCAGTACTTC; CDR3 protein: CASSYSGGQGYEQYF
V gene: TRBV9; J gene: TRBJ1-2; D gene: -; clone size: -; CDR3 DNA: TGTGCCAGCAGCCCCCGGGGGGTGGGCTTTAACTATGGCTACACCTTC; CDR3 protein: CASSPRGVGFNYGYTF
V gene: TRBV12-2; J gene: TRBJ2-3; D gene: -; clone size: -; CDR3 DNA: TGTGCAAGTCGCTTAGTTGATATTGGGCAGGGGTTAGGAGATACGCAGTATTTT; CDR3 protein: CASRLVDIGQGLGDTQYF
V gene: TRBV19; J gene: TRBJ1-2; D gene: TRBD1; clone size: -; CDR3 DNA: TGTGCCAGTAGAAACCCCGACAGGGAATATGGCTACACCTTC; CDR3 protein: CASRNPDREYGYTF
V gene: TRBV7-9; J gene: TRBJ1-5; D gene: -; clone size: -; CDR3 DNA: TGTGCCAGCAGCTTAGACGGAGCGTATAGCAATCAGCCCCAGCATTTT; CDR3 protein: CASSLDGAYSNQPQHF
V gene: TRBV6-6; J gene: TRBJ2-1; D gene: TRBD1; clone size: -; CDR3 DNA: TGTGCCAGCAGTCCCGGGACAGGCACCTACAATGAGCAGTTCTTC; CDR3 protein: CASSPGTGTYNEQFF
V gene: TRBV30; J gene: TRBJ2-1; D gene: -; clone size: -; CDR3 DNA: TGTGCCTGGAAGGGGGGGGACTACAATGAGCAGTTCTTC; CDR3 protein: CAWKGGDYNEQFF
V gene: TRBV28; J gene: TRBJ2-1; D gene: TRBD1; clone size: once; CDR3 DNA: TGTGCCAGCAGTAGGACAGGGACATATGAGCAGTTCTTC; CDR3 protein: CASSRTGTYEQFF
V gene: TRBV5-1; J gene: TRBJ1-4; D gene: TRBD1; clone size: -; CDR3 DNA: TGCGCCAGCAGCTTCAATGGACAGGGAAGAGAAAAACTGTTTTTT; CDR3 protein: CASSFNGQGREKLFF
V gene: TRBV5-5; J gene: TRBJ2-3; D gene: TRBD2; clone size: -; CDR3 DNA: TGTGCCAGCAGCTTGCCGGCTAGCGGGGGGAGCACAGATACGCAGTATTTT; CDR3 protein: CASSLPASGGSTDTQYF
V gene: TRBV2; J gene: TRBJ1-5; D gene: TRBD1; clone size: -; CDR3 DNA: TGTGCCAGCGGAGTGGGGACAGGGCGGAATCAGCCCCAGCATTTT; CDR3 protein: CASGVGTGRNQPQHF
V gene: TRBV28; J gene: TRBJ1-6; D gene: -; clone size: -; CDR3 DNA: TGTGCCAGCAGTTTAGGTATGGGCCCGTATTATTCACCCCTCCACTTT; CDR3 protein: CASSLGMGPYYSPLHF
V gene: TRBV5-5; J gene: TRBJ1-4; D gene: TRBD1; clone size: -; CDR3 DNA: TGTGCCAGCAGCCCGACGGGACAGGGTTTCATTGCTAATGAAAAACTGTTTTTT; CDR3 protein: CASSPTGQGFIANEKLFF
V gene: TRBV7-9; J gene: TRBJ1-6; D gene: -; clone size: -; CDR3 DNA: TGTGCCAGCAGCGTCGGACAGAACAATTCACCCCTCCACTTT; CDR3 protein: CASSVGQNNSPLHF
V gene: TRBV10-1; J gene: TRBJ2-5; D gene: TRBD2; clone size: -; CDR3 DNA: TGCGCCAGCAGTGAGTCGTGCCTAGCGGGGGCCCCCCAAGAGACCCAGTACTTC; CDR3 protein: CASSESCLAGAPQETQYF
V gene: TRBV15; J gene: TRBJ2-3; D gene: TRBD2; clone size: -; CDR3 DNA: TGTGCCACCAGCACCCGGGGGGGCCTGGATACGCAGTATTTT; CDR3 protein: CATSTRGGLDTQYF
V gene: TRBV27; J gene: TRBJ1-2; D gene: -; clone size: -; CDR3 DNA: TGTGCCAGCAGGGGCTCCGGGAGCAGCTATGGCTACACCTTC; CDR3 protein: CASRGSGSSYGYTF
V gene: TRBV7-8; J gene: TRBJ2-1; D gene: -; clone size: -; CDR3 DNA: TGTGCCAGCAGCTTACTGCCTTCCTACGGGAATGAGCAGTTCTTC; CDR3 protein: CASSLLPSYGNEQFF
V gene: TRBV7-9; J gene: TRBJ2-2; D gene: -; clone size: -; CDR3 DNA: TGTGCCAGCAGTGTTAGTATCTCGGAGGGAGCCGGGGAGCTGTTTTTT; CDR3 protein: CASSVSISEGAGELFF
V gene: TRBV5-8; J gene: TRBJ1-2; D gene: TRBD1; clone size: -; CDR3 DNA: TGTGCCAGCAGCTTGGGGGACAGGACCGACTATGGCTACACCTTC; CDR3 protein: CASSLGDRTDYGYTF
V gene: TRBV30; J gene: TRBJ2-7; D gene: TRBD2; clone size: -; CDR3 DNA: TGTGCCTGGAGTATCGGCGGGGGATCCTACGAGCAGTACTTC; CDR3 protein: CAWSIGGGSYEQYF
V gene: TRBV30; J gene: TRBJ2-7; D gene: TRBD1; clone size: once; CDR3 DNA: TGTGCCTGGAGTGTAGGGGGCAACTCCTACGAGCAGTACTTC; CDR3 protein: CAWSVGGNSYEQYF
V gene: TRBV5-1; J gene: TRBJ2-3; D gene: TRBD1; clone size: -; CDR3 DNA: TGCGCCAGCAGCTTGGGGGACAGGGGATTCACAGATACGCAGTATTTT; CDR3 protein: CASSLGDRGFTDTQYF
V gene: TRBV11-2; J gene: TRBJ2-7; D gene: -; clone size: -; CDR3 DNA: TGTGCCAGCAGTTGGATGGCGGCCACCTACGAGCAGTACTTC; CDR3 protein: CASSWMAATYEQYF
V gene: TRBV30; J gene: TRBJ1-2; D gene: -; clone size: -; CDR3 DNA: TGTGCCTGGAGTGCTAAGAGCCGCACAGATCTCTATGGCTACACCTTC; CDR3 protein: CAWSAKSRTDLYGYTF
V gene: TRBV6-5; J gene: TRBJ2-7; D gene: TRBD1; clone size: -; CDR3 DNA: TGTGCCAGCAGTTACAGGGACAGGGGATCCTACGAGCAGTACTTC; CDR3 protein: CASSYRDRGSYEQYF
V gene: TRBV14; J gene: TRBJ1-5; D gene: -; clone size: -; CDR3 DNA: TGTGCCAGCAGCCAAGATCGGGGGGCGAGGCGCAATCAGCCCCAGCATTTT; CDR3 protein: CASSQDRGARRNQPQHF
V gene: TRBV28; J gene: TRBJ1-1; D gene: -; clone size: -; CDR3 DNA: TGTGCCAGTTCGGAGGGCCTGAACACTGAAGCTTTCTTT; CDR3 protein: CASSEGLNTEAFF
V gene: TRBV7-3; J gene: TRBJ2-3; D gene: -; clone size: -; CDR3 DNA: TGTGCCAGCAGCTTAACCGCCGGGAGCCACGGACGCACAGATACGCAGTATTTT; CDR3 protein: CASSLTAGSHGRTDTQYF
V gene: TRBV4-2; J gene: TRBJ2-3; D gene: TRBD2; clone size: -; CDR3 DNA: TGTGCCAGCAGCCAAGGGACAGCGGGGGGGGCCGGGGATACGCAGTATTTT; CDR3 protein: CASSQGTAGGAGDTQYF
V gene: TRBV5-4; J gene: TRBJ2-2; D gene: -; clone size: -; CDR3 DNA: TGTGCCAGCAGCGCCGGAGGGGCCACCGGGGAGCTGTTTTTT; CDR3 protein: CASSAGGATGELFF
V gene: TRBV5-5; J gene: TRBJ2-7; D gene: TRBD1; clone size: -; CDR3 DNA: TGTGCCAGCAGCTTACAGGGGGGCGAGCAGTACTTC; CDR3 protein: CASSLQGGEQYF
V gene: TRBV6-5; J gene: TRBJ1-1; D gene: -; clone size: once; CDR3 DNA: TGTGCCAGCAGTTACGTCCAGGCGAACACTGAAGCTTTCTTT; CDR3 protein: CASSYVQANTEAFF
V gene: TRBV19; J gene: TRBJ1-5; D gene: -; clone size: -; CDR3 DNA: TGTGCCAGTAGTACTGCTGGGCCGTCAATACAGCCCCAGCATTTT; CDR3 protein: CASSTAGPSIQPQHF
V gene: TRBV4-3; J gene: TRBJ1-6; D gene: -; clone size: -; CDR3 DNA: TGCGCCAGCAGGTTTTCCCGGGACTCGGGGCTCCTCCACTTT; CDR3 protein: CASRFSRDSGLLHF
V gene: TRBV6-5; J gene: TRBJ1-1; D gene: TRBD1; clone size: -; CDR3 DNA: TGTGCCAGCAGTCCCGGACAGGTCAGGAACACTGAAGCTTTCTTT; CDR3 protein: CASSPGQVRNTEAFF
V gene: TRBV11-1; J gene: TRBJ2-3; D gene: TRBD2; clone size: once; CDR3 DNA: TGTGCCAGCAGCGCCCAGCGGGGAATTAGCACAGATACGCAGTATTTT; CDR3 protein: CASSAQRGISTDTQYF
V gene: TRBV19; J gene: TRBJ2-1; D gene: TRBD1; clone size: -; CDR3 DNA: TGTGCCAGTAGCTTGGACAGGGGCTACAATGAGCAGTTCTTC; CDR3 protein: CASSLDRGYNEQFF
V gene: TRBV2; J gene: TRBJ2-3; D gene: -; clone size: -; CDR3 DNA: TGTGCCACCCACGATTTGGGGGGTACAGATACGCAGTATTTT; CDR3 protein: CATHDLGGTDTQYF
V gene: TRBV5-1; J gene: TRBJ1-2; D gene: TRBD1; clone size: -; CDR3 DNA: TGCGCCAGCAGCGTGGACAGGGGCGACTATGGCTACACCTTC; CDR3 protein: CASSVDRGDYGYTF
V gene: TRBV4-2; J gene: TRBJ1-2; D gene: TRBD1; clone size: -; CDR3 DNA: TGTGCCAGCAGCCAGGGGACAGGGGAGGATGGCTACACCTTC; CDR3 protein: CASSQGTGEDGYTF
V gene: TRBV19; J gene: TRBJ2-7; D gene: TRBD1; clone size: -; CDR3 DNA: TGTGCCAGTATGAACAGGGGTAGCTCCTACGAGCAGTACTTC; CDR3 protein: CASMNRGSSYEQYF
V gene: TRBV2; J gene: TRBJ2-7; D gene: TRBD1; clone size: -; CDR3 DNA: TGTGCCAGCAGCGCTACAGGGGTCCCCCACGAGCAGTACTTC; CDR3 protein: CASSATGVPHEQYF